This entry features one TCR beta chain sequence. The data derive from a study of cytomegalovirus exposure and HLA in healthy donors. The data were produced by immunoSEQ multiplex PCR, yet TCRdb's version contains in-frame clones alone and is incomplete. The sample includes roughly 45,000 clones, 94% of them seen just once. CDR1 and CDR2 from the germline V gene are MDHEN and SYDVKM. The ends were cut back, 5 bases at V and 8 bases at J, with 15 bases in the middle. The CDR3 is made up of 14 amino acids. Input material: PBMCs. The chain carries TRBV28 and TRBJ1-4, with D maybe TRBD1 (6 bases). The receptor comes from a woman younger than 30 in good health and CMV-seropositive. The CDR3 bases are TGTGCCAGCAGTGCCGGGGGGCGGGGGGAAAAACTGTTTTTT. This translates into CASSAGGRGEKLFF.